This section outlines one T cell receptor (beta chain) sequence together with its context. This record belongs to a study of T-cell memory formation after mild COVID-19. The V gene's germline CDR1 is MNHEY and CDR2 SMNVEV (reference sequence). V dropped 2 bases and J dropped 5 bases, with 14 bases sitting between them. This CDR3 spans 15 amino acids. TCRdb called the 5' RACE reads again in MiXCR, with one record for every CDR3 protein. Among approximately 60,000 distinct CDR3 sequences listed, 9% to 9.5% were seen once. The rearrangement joins TRBV27 to TRBJ2-3; D may be TRBD2 (6 bases). Source material: PBMCs or a T cell subset sorted from them (not recorded which). This sequence originates from a man in his late teens or twenties who had mild COVID-19 (a few samples of this study predate the infection). Cell type and time point are not known. The CDR3 region is CASSLTSKTGDTQYF. The CDR3 DNA follows: TGTGCCAGCAGTTTAACTAGCAAAACCGGAGATACGCAGTATTTT.